Below, 30 T cell receptor beta chains from the same sample are listed, as sequenced in a study of blood T cell repertoires in COVID-19. Here immunoSEQ multiplex PCR was the method, and the copy in TCRdb shows in-frame clones only, minus some. The sample has 44,000 or so clones, just under 70% seen once; the top ten hold roughly 5.8%. The source material was peripheral blood. Receptors were obtained from a man at least 80 years old with acute or convalescent COVID-19.

This chain uses TRBV3-1 (or the pseudogene TRBV3-2) with TRBJ1-6, with D tentatively TRBD1 (6 bases). The V and J ends lost 4 bases and 7 bases respectively, with 14 bases between them. The CDR3 contains 15 residues. The germline CDR1 and CDR2 sequences are LGHDT and YNNKEL (reference sequence). For the CDR3, the DNA is TGTGCCAGCAGCCCCTACGGACAGAGAAATTCACCCCTCCACTTT. Protein product: CASSPYGQRNSPLHF.

The rearrangement joins TRBV18 to TRBJ1-1, with TRBD1 matching 9 bases. The junction had 0 bases not matched to a gene; V was cut back by 3 bases and J by 4 bases. This CDR3 is 13 amino acids long. Germline V gene sequence: CDR1 KGHSH, CDR2 LQKENI. This chain's CDR3 is CASSPTGGTEAFF. The CDR3 coding sequence is TGTGCCAGCTCACCGACAGGGGGCACTGAAGCTTTCTTT.

The V gene is TRBV6-1, the J gene TRBJ2-2, with 9 bases fitting TRBD1. Germline-derived CDR1 and CDR2 are MNHNS and SASEGT. V dropped 3 bases and J dropped 4; count of bases not matched to a gene: 9. This CDR3 comprises 17 residues. The CDR3 spells CASSESPGQGITGELFF. CDR3 DNA sequence: TGTGCCAGCAGTGAGAGTCCGGGACAGGGAATCACCGGGGAGCTGTTTTTT.

This chain joins TRBV5-1 and TRBJ2-5; TRBD2 matches at 9 bases. Losses at the gene ends were 0 bases for V and 7 bases for J; bases not matched to a gene: 7. CDR1 is SGHRS and CDR2 is YFSETQ in the germline V gene. The CDR3 spans 15 residues. CDR3 DNA sequence: TGCGCCAGCAGCTTGGCCGGTTTTAGCGGGGGGACCCAGTACTTC. Translating it yields CASSLAGFSGGTQYF.

This chain joins TRBV7-3 and TRBJ1-2, with D hard to call. CDR3 length equals 13 residues. The ends were cut back, 5 bases at V and 8 bases at J, with 15 bases in the middle. CDR1 and CDR2 from the germline V gene are SGHTA and FQGTGA. CDR3 region: CASSVGSNSGYTF. In DNA form, the CDR3 reads TGTGCCAGCAGCGTAGGGAGTAATTCGGGCTACACCTTC. The variable domain in full, with the rest retrieved from reference TRBV7-3 and TRBJ1-2, is GAGVSQTPSNKVTEKGKYVELRCDPISGHTALYWYRQSLGQGPEFLIYFQGTGAADDSGLPNDRFFAVRPEGSVSTLKIQRTERGDSAVYLCASSVGSNSGYTFGSGTRLTVV.

The CDR3 sequence is CASSLLAGGADTQYF. In DNA form, the CDR3 reads TGTGCCAGCAGCTTGCTAGCGGGAGGAGCAGATACGCAGTATTTT. The chain employs TRBV5-4 and TRBJ2-3, with 11 nucleotides matching TRBD2. CDR3 length: 15 amino acids. The trim removed 1 base at V and 4 bases at J, leaving 2 bases unmatched. Per germline, CDR1 SGHNT and CDR2 YYREEE (reference sequence).

A few counts support this clone. The chain uses TRBV5-4 and TRBJ2-2; 10 bases line up with TRBD2. Germline assignment: CDR1 SGHNT and CDR2 YYREEE (reference sequence). The CDR3 runs to 16 residues. Unmatched junction bases numbered 7, after V lost 4 bases and J lost 4 bases. The CDR3 reads CASSRFSGGLTGELFF. CDR3 nucleotide sequence: TGTGCCAGCAGCCGCTTTAGCGGGGGGCTCACCGGGGAGCTGTTTTTT.

The CDR3 nucleotides read TGTGCCAGCAGGTCAGGCACTGAAGCTTTCTTT. Translation: CASRSGTEAFF. The chain combines TRBV6-4 with TRBJ1-1, with D uncertain. The CDR3 spans 11 residues. The germline V gene has CDR1 MRHNA and CDR2 SNTAGT. Trimming stripped 6 bases from V and 4 bases from J, with 6 bases between.

This sequence joins TRBV4-1 and TRBJ2-3, with D possibly matching TRBD1 (6 bases). Between the trimmed V and J ends, which lost 4 bases and 2 bases, there was a span of 16 bases. CDR3 size: 16 residues. Germline V gene sequence: CDR1 MGHRA, CDR2 YSYEKL. For the CDR3, the DNA is TGCGCCAGCAGCCGTCAAGGGGGAACTACCACAGATACGCAGTATTTT. It yields the protein CASSRQGGTTTDTQYF.

The chain carries TRBV7-2 and TRBJ2-7; TRBD2 aligns across 11 bases. After removal of 3 bases from V and 3 bases from J, the junction contained 4 bases not matched to a gene. Germline CDR1 is SGHTA and CDR2 is FQGNSA. This CDR3 spans 15 amino acids. The CDR3 DNA reads as TGTGCCAGCAGCTTGGCCGGGACTAGCGGCTACGAGCAGTACTTC. Protein: CASSLAGTSGYEQYF.

The J gene is TRBJ2-3, the V gene TRBV5-1, with no clear D. This CDR3 has 13 residues. The V gene lost 1 base and the J gene lost 4 bases, with 7 bases spanning the gap. The germline V gene encodes CDR1 SGHRS and CDR2 YFSETQ. The CDR3 is CASSLLRADTQYF. Written as DNA, the CDR3 is TGCGCCAGCAGCTTGCTGCGAGCAGATACGCAGTATTTT.

CDR3 sequence reads: CASSHGQPNYGYTF. CDR3 in DNA: TGTGCCAGCAGCCACGGACAGCCTAACTATGGCTACACCTTC. The chain uses TRBV14 and TRBJ1-2, with D perhaps matching TRBD1 (6 bases). This CDR3 region has 14 residues. Germline V CDR1 and CDR2: SGHDN, FVKESK. Trimming shortened V by 3 bases and J by 0 bases, and 8 bases separated the two germline ends.

V gene TRBV3-1 (or the pseudogene TRBV3-2) combines with J gene TRBJ1-4; TRBD1 might be the D (6 bases). There are 15 residues in the CDR3. CDR1 is LGHDT, CDR2 YNNKEL, per germline (reference sequence). Trimming took 1 base from V and 8 from J, leaving 14 bases between them. The CDR3 sequence: CASSQVARGEEKLFF. DNA of the CDR3: TGTGCCAGCAGCCAAGTCGCCAGGGGAGAGGAAAAACTGTTTTTT.

This clone has just a few counts. J is TRBJ1-2 and V is TRBV18; TRBD1 agrees at 8 bases. Germline CDR1 is KGHSH and CDR2 is LQKENI. J gave up 2 bases and V 4 bases, and 6 bases lay outside the gene matches. CDR3 length equals 15 residues. CDR3: CASSREGQANYGYTF. CDR3 nucleotide sequence: TGTGCCAGCTCACGAGAGGGACAGGCGAACTATGGCTACACCTTC.

This rearrangement joins TRBV6-6 to TRBJ1-1; D gene uncertain. There are 16 residues in the CDR3. V was trimmed by 2 bases and J by 3 bases, leaving 16 bases between them. Germline CDR1 MNHNY, CDR2 SVGAGI (reference sequence). CDR3 in DNA: TGTGCCAGCAGTTACCTTTATGTTCTGGAGCACACTGAAGCTTTCTTT. This gives the protein CASSYLYVLEHTEAFF.

The J gene is TRBJ2-1, the V gene TRBV18, with TRBD2 matching over 8 bases. The germline gives CDR1 KGHSH, CDR2 LQKENI. This CDR3 region has 18 residues. V was pared by 3 bases and J by 3 bases, with 13 bases of the junction left unmatched. The CDR3 is CASSPPKSGRRDYNEQFF. The CDR3 DNA is TGTGCCAGCTCACCCCCTAAGAGCGGGAGAAGGGACTACAATGAGCAGTTCTTC.

This clone was seen more than once but under ten times. The chain couples TRBV7-6 to TRBJ1-1; the D is unclear. CDR1 SGHVS and CDR2 FNYEAQ come from the germline V gene. CDR3 length equals 15 residues. Trimming took 1 base from V and 1 from J, leaving 10 bases between them. CDR3: CASSLVHGRNTEAFF. As DNA, the CDR3 is TGTGCCAGCAGCTTAGTGCACGGTCGGAACACTGAAGCTTTCTTT.

The chain carries TRBV15 and TRBJ1-5; D is uncertain. The CDR3 contains 14 residues. Germline-derived CDR1 and CDR2 are LNHNV and YYDKDF (reference sequence). The V and J ends lost 5 bases and 6 bases respectively, with 14 bases between them. Here the CDR3 DNA reads TGTGCCACCAGCTTCCGGAGTGGTTTTCAGCCCCAGCATTTT. Amino acid sequence: CATSFRSGFQPQHF.

The chain links TRBV6-2 or TRBV6-3 to TRBJ2-3; 10 nucleotides agree with TRBD2. There are 18 residues in the CDR3. The junction had 14 bases not matched to a gene; V was cut back by 6 bases and J by 2 bases. Germline-derived CDR1 and CDR2 are MNHEY and SVGEGT. CDR3 loop: CASSLLSLLAGSTDTQYF. The CDR3 DNA reads TGTGCCAGCAGCTTACTATCATTACTAGCGGGATCCACAGATACGCAGTATTTT.

The chain couples TRBV5-6 to TRBJ2-2; D possibly corresponds to TRBD2 (7 bases). The germline CDR1 and CDR2 sequences are SGHDT and YYEEEE. CDR3 length equals 17 residues. V shed 2 bases and J shed 5 bases, with 19 bases lying between them. This CDR3 is CASSFGAAGAETGELFF. For the CDR3, the DNA is TGTGCCAGCAGCTTTGGGGCGGCGGGGGCCGAAACCGGGGAGCTGTTTTTT.

The chain employs TRBV19 and TRBJ2-3; 9 bases fit TRBD1. The CDR3 loop spans 14 amino acids. Per the germline V gene, CDR1 is LNHDA and CDR2 is SQIVND (reference sequence). V shed 4 bases, J shed 5 bases, and the junction held 4 bases outside the gene matches. The chain's CDR3 is CASSSQGQGDTQYF. The CDR3 nucleotides are TGTGCCAGTAGTAGCCAGGGACAGGGAGATACGCAGTATTTT.

The chain combines TRBV20-1 with TRBJ2-7; D unclear. The CDR3 sequence is 15 residues long. The V gene's germline CDR1 is DFQATT and CDR2 SNEGSKA (reference sequence). V was shortened by 3 bases and J by 0 bases, with 15 bases between the two germline ends. The CDR3 is CSASGSRFSSYEQYF. Here the CDR3 DNA reads TGCAGTGCTAGTGGTTCGCGGTTCAGCTCCTACGAGCAGTACTTC.

V usage is TRBV19 and J usage is TRBJ2-4; D is perhaps TRBD1 (6 bases). The CDR3 loop spans 17 amino acids. The V and J ends lost 5 bases and 3 bases respectively, with 20 bases between them. CDR1 is LNHDA, CDR2 SQIVND, per germline (reference sequence). In DNA form, the CDR3 reads TGTGCCAGTAGTCGTGACAGGTCCCCGACGGGCAAAAACATTCAGTACTTC. Translating gives CASSRDRSPTGKNIQYF.

The CDR3 nucleotides are TGTGCCAGCTCACCATCGAGCGGGAGTGGAGACGATGAGCAGTTCTTC. This codes for CASSPSSGSGDDEQFF. This sequence joins TRBV18 and TRBJ2-1; 8 bases agree with TRBD2. This CDR3 spans 16 amino acids. CDR1 and CDR2 from the germline V gene are KGHSH and LQKENI. V lost 2 bases and J lost 8; bases outside the gene matches: 11.

The chain recombines TRBV19 with TRBJ1-1; D call uncertain. The V gene lost 3 bases and the J gene lost 4 bases, with 12 bases spanning the gap. CDR1 and CDR2 from the germline V gene are LNHDA and SQIVND (reference sequence). The CDR3 length is 14 residues. The CDR3 coding sequence is TGTGCCAGTAGTATGTACAAGAGAGGCACTGAAGCTTTCTTT. It is translated as CASSMYKRGTEAFF. The full variable domain, rest sourced from reference TRBV19 and TRBJ1-1, is DGGITQSPKYLFRKEGQNVTLSCEQNLNHDAMYWYRQDPGQGLRLIYYSQIVNDFQKGDIAEGYSVSREKKESFPLTVTSAQKNPTAFYLCASSMYKRGTEAFFGQGTRLTVV.

The gene calls are TRBV5-8 and TRBJ2-3; 8 bases are a match to TRBD1. CDR1 SGHTS and CDR2 YDEGEE come from the germline V gene. The trim removed 3 bases at V and 4 bases at J, leaving 10 bases unmatched. The CDR3 spans 16 residues. Written as DNA, the CDR3 is TGTGCCAGCAGCTCTCTGACAGGGGAGCTCGCAGATACGCAGTATTTT. It codes for CASSSLTGELADTQYF.

The genes are TRBV5-1 and TRBJ1-1; TRBD1 matches 9 bases. This CDR3 comprises 15 residues. Trimming cost V 0 bases and J 3 bases; bases outside gene matches: 3. Germline assignment: CDR1 SGHRS and CDR2 YFSETQ. CDR3: CASSLGDRVDTEAFF. CDR3 nucleotides: TGCGCCAGCAGCTTGGGGGACAGGGTGGACACTGAAGCTTTCTTT.

V gene TRBV5-5 combines with J gene TRBJ1-5; D may be TRBD1 (6 bases). V lost 0 bases, J lost 5 bases, and 12 bases lay in between. Germline CDR1 SGHKS, CDR2 YYEKEE (reference sequence). This CDR3 region has 15 residues. The CDR3 nucleotides read TGTGCCAGCAGCTTGGCCCCGACAGGTGATCAGCCCCAGCATTTT. Residues: CASSLAPTGDQPQHF.

This clone was detected only a few times. V and J are TRBV20-1 and TRBJ2-7; a weak D match, TRBD2 (6 bases). The CDR3 is made up of 17 amino acids. Looked up from germline, CDR1 is DFQATT and CDR2 is SNEGSKA (reference sequence). Trimming removed 3 bases from V and 2 bases from J, with 23 bases in between. The CDR3 DNA reads TGCAGTGCTAGTCCCCCCGGGACTGTACGGGGGACCTACGAGCAGTACTTC. This codes for CSASPPGTVRGTYEQYF.

The genes are TRBV10-3 and TRBJ1-3; no clear D gene. V gave up 0 bases and J gave up 8 bases, with 5 bases separating them. CDR3 length equals 12 residues. Germline assignment: CDR1 ENHRY and CDR2 SYGVKD. This CDR3 reads CAISESTYTIYF. For the CDR3, the DNA is TGTGCCATCAGTGAGTCGACATACACCATATATTTT.